The 19 T cell receptor beta chains below all came from one sample that was sequenced in a study of OX40 agonist ivuxolimab in advanced cancers. The repertoire was sequenced with immunoSEQ multiplex PCR; TCRdb's copy has only in-frame clones and lacks some. In the table there are some 96,000 clones, around 83% of which are singletons. Sample: CD4+ or CD8+ T cells sorted from blood, taken in a trial of the OX40 agonist ivuxolimab. These receptors were taken from an adult with an advanced solid tumor such as melanoma, head and neck, liver or kidney cancer.

The J gene is TRBJ2-7, the V gene TRBV7-2; no clear D gene. Germline assignment: CDR1 SGHTA and CDR2 FQGNSA. V was pared by 0 bases and J by 10 bases, with 7 bases between. The CDR3 runs 11 residues. The CDR3 bases are TGTGCCAGCAGCTTAGCGCAGACTCAGTACTTC. This encodes CASSLAQTQYF.

This clone was recorded only once. V is TRBV7-2 and J is TRBJ2-7; 7 positions agree with TRBD2. This CDR3 region has 19 residues. CDR1 is SGHTA and CDR2 is FQGNSA in the germline V gene. The V gene end was trimmed by 0 bases and the J gene end by 0 bases; junction bases not matched to a gene: 14. The CDR3 nucleotides are TGTGCCAGCAGCTTAGCTAGTAGCGGGTCGTTTCCCAGCTCCTACGAGCAGTACTTC. This gives the protein CASSLASSGSFPSSYEQYF.

This chain links TRBV18 with TRBJ1-1; TRBD1 might be the D (5 bases). Germline CDR1 reads KGHSH; CDR2 reads LQKENI. V was trimmed by 0 bases and J by 6 bases, leaving 11 bases between them. This CDR3 comprises 14 residues. The CDR3 DNA sequence: TGTGCCAGCTCACCACCAGGGACTATTCCTGAAGCTTTCTTT. The encoded protein is CASSPPGTIPEAFF.

V usage is TRBV7-8 and J usage is TRBJ1-1; 10 bases align to TRBD1. J gave up 10 bases and V 5 bases, and 13 bases lay outside the gene matches. The CDR3 consists of 15 residues. Germline V gene sequence: CDR1 SGHVS, CDR2 FQNEAQ. CDR3 sequence: CASSQYRRDRGGAFF. CDR3 nucleotides: TGTGCCAGCAGCCAGTACCGGAGGGACAGGGGAGGAGCTTTCTTT.

This clone was seen once. V and J are TRBV7-6 and TRBJ1-3, with TRBD1 identical over 10 bases. Looked up from germline, CDR1 is SGHVS and CDR2 is FNYEAQ. V lost 5 bases, J lost 0 bases, and 4 bases stayed unmatched. The CDR3 length is 16 residues. The CDR3, as DNA: TGTGCCAGCAGCCAGGGACAGGGGAACTCTGGAAACACCATATATTTT. Translation: CASSQGQGNSGNTIYF.

The V gene is TRBV6-5, the J gene TRBJ1-2; 8 nucleotides align to TRBD1. The CDR3 totals 16 residues. V trimming: 2 bases; J trimming: 3 bases; junction bases outside the gene matches: 8. Per germline, CDR1 MNHEY and CDR2 SVGAGI. The CDR3 sequence is CASSYALMTGDYGYTF. The CDR3 DNA follows: TGTGCCAGCAGTTACGCACTTATGACAGGGGACTATGGCTACACCTTC.

The J gene is TRBJ1-2, the V gene TRBV7-9, with D perhaps matching TRBD1 (5 bases). V lost 5 bases and J lost 4, with 11 bases in between. This CDR3 region has 13 residues. From germline, CDR1 is SEHNR and CDR2 FQNEAQ (reference sequence). DNA for the CDR3: TGTGCCAGCAGCCTACTTGGGACCTATGGCTACACCTTC. Amino acids: CASSLLGTYGYTF.

This clone was recorded once. The chain uses TRBV7-2 and TRBJ2-2; no definite D call. The V end was cut by 5 bases, the J end by 11 bases, with 18 bases between. This CDR3 is 14 amino acids long. CDR1 and CDR2 from the germline V gene are SGHTA and FQGNSA. DNA for the CDR3: TGTGCCAGCAGCGCCCTGCTGACTTCTGGTGAGCTGTTTTTT. It yields the protein CASSALLTSGELFF.

The chain couples TRBV28 to TRBJ2-7; a possible D gene is TRBD2 (7 bases). V was shortened by 10 bases and J by 1 base, with 20 bases between the two germline ends. Germline CDR1 is MDHEN and CDR2 is SYDVKM. The CDR3 is 15 residues long. CDR3: CATHSGEGKSYEQYF. DNA for the CDR3: TGTGCCACCCACTCAGGGGAGGGGAAATCCTACGAGCAGTACTTC.

The chain is built from TRBV11-2 and TRBJ2-5; 9 bases are shared with TRBD1. The CDR3 contains 15 residues. Trimming at V came to 1 base and at J to 5 bases, leaving 5 bases not matched to a gene. CDR1 is SGHAT and CDR2 is FQNNGV in the germline V gene. This CDR3 is CASSLVPGTGETQYF. The CDR3 nucleotides are TGTGCCAGCAGCTTAGTTCCCGGGACAGGGGAGACCCAGTACTTC.

The chain recombines TRBV5-4 with TRBJ2-5; 9 nucleotides align to TRBD1. J lost 6 bases, V lost 0 bases, and 9 bases had no gene match. The CDR3 contains 16 residues. CDR1 is SGHNT and CDR2 is YYREEE in the germline V gene (reference sequence). The CDR3 DNA is TGTGCCAGCAGCTTGGGGGGGGGACAGGGCAGGAAGACCCAGTACTTC. Translation gives CASSLGGGQGRKTQYF.

This clone came up a few times. This chain connects TRBV2 to TRBJ2-1; no firm D call. The CDR3 length is 11 residues. Trimming shortened V by 2 bases and J by 8 bases, and 4 bases separated the two germline ends. CDR1 SNHLY and CDR2 FYNNEI come from the germline V gene. DNA of the CDR3: TGTGCCAGCAGTGAAATGTATGAGCAGTTCTTC. Protein: CASSEMYEQFF.

The chain employs TRBV27 and TRBJ2-5; 10 bases map to TRBD1. After removal of 5 bases from V and 2 bases from J, the junction contained 2 bases not matched to a gene. The CDR3 runs 14 residues. The germline V gene has CDR1 MNHEY and CDR2 SMNVEV (reference sequence). The CDR3 spells CASSVDRGQETQYF. In DNA, the CDR3 is TGTGCCAGCAGTGTGGACAGGGGGCAAGAGACCCAGTACTTC.

CDR3 bases: TGTGCCAGCAGCTTATTCGGCTCGGGACAACAAGAGACCCAGTACTTC. It encodes CASSLFGSGQQETQYF. This rearrangement joins TRBV7-3 to TRBJ2-5; the D gene is possibly TRBD1 (6 bases). CDR1 and CDR2 from the germline V gene are SGHTA and FQGTGA. The germline V and J ends were trimmed by 2 bases and 2 bases, with 15 bases remaining between them. The CDR3 contains 16 residues.

This chain joins TRBV7-2 and TRBJ2-2, with D perhaps TRBD2 (6 bases). The CDR3 sequence is 15 residues long. The germline V and J ends were trimmed by 6 bases and 1 base, with 12 bases remaining between them. Germline-derived CDR1 and CDR2 are SGHTA and FQGNSA. For the CDR3, the DNA is TGTGCCAGCAGTTTCCTGGGAGGGAACACCGGGGAGCTGTTTTTT. Residues: CASSFLGGNTGELFF. The variable domain in full, with the rest retrieved from reference TRBV7-2 and TRBJ2-2, is GAGVSQSPSNKVTEKGKDVELRCDPISGHTALYWYRQSLGQGLEFLIYFQGNSAPDKSGLPSDRFSAERTGGSVSTLTIQRTQQEDSAVYLCASSFLGGNTGELFFGEGSRLTVL.

CDR3 amino acids: CASNRVLGNEQFF. The CDR3 region has the DNA TGTGCCAGTAACAGGGTTTTAGGGAATGAGCAGTTCTTC. The rearrangement uses TRBV6-1 and TRBJ2-1; a possible D gene is TRBD1 (6 bases). Germline V CDR1 and CDR2: MNHNS, SASEGT. V lost 9 bases and J 7 bases, leaving 16 bases between the germline ends. The CDR3 is 13 residues long.

The CDR3 here is CASSPGGGYGTKNIQYF. The CDR3 DNA reads as TGCGCCAGCAGCCCTGGTGGGGGGTACGGGACCAAAAACATTCAGTACTTC. The rearrangement joins TRBV4-1 to TRBJ2-4, with D tentatively TRBD2 (6 bases). V was shortened by 4 bases and J by 2 bases, with 18 bases between the two germline ends. The CDR3 totals 17 residues. Germline loops: CDR1 MGHRA, CDR2 YSYEKL.

The chain uses TRBV9 and TRBJ2-5, with D maybe TRBD2 (5 bases). V lost 5 bases to trimming and J lost 5 bases, with 22 bases between them. The length of the CDR3 is 16 residues. Germline V gene data show CDR1 as SGDLS and CDR2 as YYNGEE. The CDR3 nucleotides are TGTGCCAGCAGTCGTATATCGGGGAACGGGGATGAGACCCAGTACTTC. It codes for CASSRISGNGDETQYF. The whole variable domain, filled in from reference TRBV9 and TRBJ2-5, reads DSGVTQTPKHLITATGQRVTLRCSPRSGDLSVYWYQQSLDQGLQFLIQYYNGEERAKGNILERFSAQQFPDLHSELNLSSLELGDSALYFCASSRISGNGDETQYFGPGTRLLVL.

This sequence joins TRBV29-1 and TRBJ2-1, with D maybe TRBD1 (6 bases). This CDR3 is 17 amino acids long. Germline-derived CDR1 and CDR2 are SQVTM and ANQGSEA. Trimming removed 1 base at V and 5 bases at J, with 21 bases between. The CDR3 DNA follows: TGCAGCGTTGAAGTACCGGTGGGACATAGGAAAAACAATGAGCAGTTCTTC. It codes for CSVEVPVGHRKNNEQFF.